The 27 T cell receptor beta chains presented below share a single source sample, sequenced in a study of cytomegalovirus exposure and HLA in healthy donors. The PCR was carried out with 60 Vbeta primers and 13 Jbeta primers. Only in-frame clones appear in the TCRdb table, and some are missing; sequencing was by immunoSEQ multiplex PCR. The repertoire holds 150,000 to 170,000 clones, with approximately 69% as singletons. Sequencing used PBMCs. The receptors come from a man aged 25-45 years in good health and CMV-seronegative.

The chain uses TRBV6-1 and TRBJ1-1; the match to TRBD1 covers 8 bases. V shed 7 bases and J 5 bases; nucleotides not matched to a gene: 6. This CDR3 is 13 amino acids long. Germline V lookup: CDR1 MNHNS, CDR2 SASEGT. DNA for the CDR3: TGTGCCAGCAACGGACAGGGTGGGACTGAAGCTTTCTTT. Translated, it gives CASNGQGGTEAFF.

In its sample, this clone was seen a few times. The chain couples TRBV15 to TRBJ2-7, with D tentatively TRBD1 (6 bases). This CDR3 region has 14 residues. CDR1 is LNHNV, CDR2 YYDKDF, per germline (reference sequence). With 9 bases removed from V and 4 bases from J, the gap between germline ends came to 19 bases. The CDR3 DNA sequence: TGTGCCACATCGGACAGCATAGGAGAATACGAGCAGTACTTC. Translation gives CATSDSIGEYEQYF.

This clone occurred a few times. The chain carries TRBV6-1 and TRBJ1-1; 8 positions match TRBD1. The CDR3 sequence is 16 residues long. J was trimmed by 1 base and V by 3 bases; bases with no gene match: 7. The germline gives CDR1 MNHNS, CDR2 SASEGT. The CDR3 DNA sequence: TGTGCCAGCAGTGACCCAGCAGGGGGCCCGAACACTGAAGCTTTCTTT. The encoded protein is CASSDPAGGPNTEAFF.

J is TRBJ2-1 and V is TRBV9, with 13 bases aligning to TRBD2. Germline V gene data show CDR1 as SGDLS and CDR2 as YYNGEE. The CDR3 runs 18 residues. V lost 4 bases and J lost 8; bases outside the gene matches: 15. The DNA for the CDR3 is TGTGCCAGCAGCCCGACTAGCGGGGGGTCCCTCCGTCAGCATGAGCAGTTCTTC. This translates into CASSPTSGGSLRQHEQFF.

The CDR3 coding sequence is TGTGCCAGCAGCTTGAAGGAGATCAACACTGAAGCTTTCTTT. This translates into CASSLKEINTEAFF. The rearrangement uses TRBV5-4 and TRBJ1-1; D call uncertain. In germline, CDR1 is SGHNT, CDR2 YYREEE (reference sequence). This CDR3 has 14 amino acids. The ends were cut back, 1 base at V and 2 bases at J, with 9 bases in the middle.

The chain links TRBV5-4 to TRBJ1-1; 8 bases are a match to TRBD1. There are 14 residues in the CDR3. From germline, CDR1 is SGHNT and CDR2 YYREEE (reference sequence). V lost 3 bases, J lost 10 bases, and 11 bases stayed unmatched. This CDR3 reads CASSSDRAVFRAFF. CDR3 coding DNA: TGTGCCAGCAGCTCGGACAGGGCGGTATTTCGAGCTTTCTTT.

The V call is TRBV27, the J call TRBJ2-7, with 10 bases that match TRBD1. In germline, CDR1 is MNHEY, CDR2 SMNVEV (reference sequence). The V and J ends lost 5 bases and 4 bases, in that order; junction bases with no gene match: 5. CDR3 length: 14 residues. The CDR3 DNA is TGTGCCAGCAGTATCCGGGACAGGGGATACGAGCAGTACTTC. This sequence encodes CASSIRDRGYEQYF.

The DNA for the CDR3 is TGTGCCAGCAGCCCTTGGGGGACTAGTGGCACCGGGGAGCTGTTTTTT. Translating gives CASSPWGTSGTGELFF. The chain combines TRBV5-4 with TRBJ2-2; 8 bases match TRBD2. Trimming cost V 4 bases and J 4 bases; bases outside gene matches: 9. This CDR3 has 16 amino acids. The germline CDR1 and CDR2 sequences are SGHNT and YYREEE (reference sequence).

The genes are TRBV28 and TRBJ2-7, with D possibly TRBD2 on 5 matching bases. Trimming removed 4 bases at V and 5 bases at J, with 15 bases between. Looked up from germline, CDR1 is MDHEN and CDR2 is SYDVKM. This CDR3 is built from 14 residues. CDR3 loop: CASSSSGIGNEQYF. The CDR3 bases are TGTGCCAGCAGTTCCTCCGGGATAGGGAACGAGCAGTACTTC.

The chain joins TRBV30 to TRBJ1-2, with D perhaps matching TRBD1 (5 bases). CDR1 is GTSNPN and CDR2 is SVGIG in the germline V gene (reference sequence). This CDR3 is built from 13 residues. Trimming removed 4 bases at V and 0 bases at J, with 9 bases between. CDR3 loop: CAWKGQPNYGYTF. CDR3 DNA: TGTGCCTGGAAGGGGCAGCCTAACTATGGCTACACCTTC.

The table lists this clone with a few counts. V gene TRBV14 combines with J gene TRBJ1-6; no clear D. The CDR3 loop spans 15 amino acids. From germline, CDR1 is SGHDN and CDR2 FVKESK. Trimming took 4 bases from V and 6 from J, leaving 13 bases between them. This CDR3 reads CASSRSHAPNSPLHF. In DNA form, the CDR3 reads TGTGCCAGCAGCCGTTCCCACGCGCCTAATTCACCCCTCCACTTT.

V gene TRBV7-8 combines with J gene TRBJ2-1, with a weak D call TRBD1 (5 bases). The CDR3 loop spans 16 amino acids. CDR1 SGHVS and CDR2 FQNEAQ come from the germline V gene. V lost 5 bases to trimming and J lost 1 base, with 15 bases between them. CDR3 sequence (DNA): TGTGCCAGCAGCCAACCTTCCAGGGCTTCCTACAATGAGCAGTTCTTC. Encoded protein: CASSQPSRASYNEQFF.

CDR3 sequence reads: CASSHSSGALEQYF. In nucleotides, the CDR3 is TGTGCCAGCAGCCACTCTAGCGGTGCCCTCGAGCAGTACTTC. The V gene is TRBV7-9, the J gene TRBJ2-7; 7 positions match TRBD2. Per germline, CDR1 SEHNR and CDR2 FQNEAQ (reference sequence). J was trimmed by 6 bases and V by 5 bases; bases with no gene match: 10. This CDR3 is built from 14 residues.

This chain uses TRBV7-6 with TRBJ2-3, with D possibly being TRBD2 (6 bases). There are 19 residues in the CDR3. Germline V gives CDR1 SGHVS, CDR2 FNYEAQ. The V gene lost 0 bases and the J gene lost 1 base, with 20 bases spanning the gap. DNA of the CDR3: TGTGCCAGCAGCTTAGCGCTCTACGGGACTTTGGTCCGCACAGATACGCAGTATTTT. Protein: CASSLALYGTLVRTDTQYF.

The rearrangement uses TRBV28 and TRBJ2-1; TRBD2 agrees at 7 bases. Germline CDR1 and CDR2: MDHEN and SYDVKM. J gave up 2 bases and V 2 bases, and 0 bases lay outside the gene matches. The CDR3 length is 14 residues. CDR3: CASSLRGAYNEQFF. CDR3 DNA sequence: TGTGCCAGCAGTTTACGGGGGGCCTACAATGAGCAGTTCTTC.

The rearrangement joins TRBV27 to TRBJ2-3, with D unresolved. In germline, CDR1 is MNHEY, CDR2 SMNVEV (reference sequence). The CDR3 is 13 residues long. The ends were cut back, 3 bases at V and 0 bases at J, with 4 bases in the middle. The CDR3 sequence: CASSFLSTDTQYF. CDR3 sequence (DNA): TGTGCCAGCAGTTTCCTCAGCACAGATACGCAGTATTTT.

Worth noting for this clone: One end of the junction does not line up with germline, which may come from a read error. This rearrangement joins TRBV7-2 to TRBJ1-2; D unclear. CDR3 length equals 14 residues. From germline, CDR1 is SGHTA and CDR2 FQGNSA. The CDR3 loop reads CASSLAAGLYGYPF. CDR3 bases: TGTGCCAGCAGCTTAGCAGCAGGACTCTATGGCTACCCCTTC.

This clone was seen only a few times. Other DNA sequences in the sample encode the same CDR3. This CDR3 is CASSYSTGNTEAFF. Written as DNA, the CDR3 is TGTGCCAGCAGTTACTCGACAGGGAACACTGAAGCTTTCTTT. The V call is TRBV6-5, the J call TRBJ1-1; weak D call: TRBD1 (6 bases). Germline CDR1 MNHEY, CDR2 SVGAGI. With 0 bases removed from V and 1 base from J, the gap between germline ends came to 6 bases. CDR3 size: 14 residues.

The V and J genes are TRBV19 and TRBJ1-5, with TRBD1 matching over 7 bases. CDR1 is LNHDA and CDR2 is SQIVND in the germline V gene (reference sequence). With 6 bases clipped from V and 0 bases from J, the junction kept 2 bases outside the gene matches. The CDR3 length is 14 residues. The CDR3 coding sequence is TGTGCCAGTAGGGGACAGATTAGCAATCAGCCCCAGCATTTT. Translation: CASRGQISNQPQHF.

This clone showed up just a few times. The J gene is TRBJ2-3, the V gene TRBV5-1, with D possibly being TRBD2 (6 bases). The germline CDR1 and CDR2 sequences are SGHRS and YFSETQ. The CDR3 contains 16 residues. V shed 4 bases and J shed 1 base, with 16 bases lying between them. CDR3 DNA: TGCGCCAGCAGCCCCGGGACTCTATTCGGCACAGATACGCAGTATTTT. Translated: CASSPGTLFGTDTQYF.

Here the CDR3 reads CASSFELASTDTQYF. CDR3 in DNA: TGTGCCAGCAGCTTCGAACTAGCGTCCACAGATACGCAGTATTTT. This chain joins TRBV5-5 and TRBJ2-3; the match to TRBD2 covers 7 bases. V was pared by 2 bases and J by 2 bases, with 5 bases of the junction left unmatched. Germline V lookup: CDR1 SGHKS, CDR2 YYEKEE (reference sequence). CDR3 length: 15 amino acids.

CDR3 amino acids: CATSRGGQGQETQYF. The CDR3 region has the DNA TGTGCCACCAGCAGAGGGGGGCAGGGGCAAGAGACCCAGTACTTC. This chain uses TRBV15 with TRBJ2-5; D is perhaps TRBD1 (6 bases). Germline V lookup: CDR1 LNHNV, CDR2 YYDKDF (reference sequence). CDR3 length: 15 amino acids. With 1 base removed from V and 2 bases from J, the gap between germline ends came to 11 bases.

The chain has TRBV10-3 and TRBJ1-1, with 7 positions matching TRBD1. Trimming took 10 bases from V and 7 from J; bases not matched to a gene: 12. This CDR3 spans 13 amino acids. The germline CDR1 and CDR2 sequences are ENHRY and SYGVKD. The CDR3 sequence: CATWTGTPYEAFF. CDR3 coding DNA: TGTGCCACCTGGACAGGAACTCCCTATGAAGCTTTCTTT.

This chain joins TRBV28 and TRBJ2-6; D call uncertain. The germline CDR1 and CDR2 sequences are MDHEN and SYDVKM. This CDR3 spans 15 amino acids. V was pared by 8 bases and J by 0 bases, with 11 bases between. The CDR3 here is CASGVVASGANVLTF. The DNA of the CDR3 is TGTGCCAGCGGTGTTGTGGCCTCTGGGGCCAACGTCCTGACTTTC.

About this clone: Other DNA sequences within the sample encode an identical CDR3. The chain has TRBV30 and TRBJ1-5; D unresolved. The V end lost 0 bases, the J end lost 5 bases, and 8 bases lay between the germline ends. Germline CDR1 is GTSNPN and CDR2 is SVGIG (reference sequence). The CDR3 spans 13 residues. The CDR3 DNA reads TGTGCCTGGAGTGTAGCGGGAGATCAGCCCCAGCATTTT. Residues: CAWSVAGDQPQHF.

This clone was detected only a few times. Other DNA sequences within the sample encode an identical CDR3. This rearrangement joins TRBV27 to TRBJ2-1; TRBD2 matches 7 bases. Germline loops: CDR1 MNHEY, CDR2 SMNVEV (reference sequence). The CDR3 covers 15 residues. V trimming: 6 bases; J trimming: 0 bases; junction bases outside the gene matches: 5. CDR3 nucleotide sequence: TGTGCCAGCAGCTCAGCGGGGAGCTCCTACAATGAGCAGTTCTTC. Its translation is CASSSAGSSYNEQFF.

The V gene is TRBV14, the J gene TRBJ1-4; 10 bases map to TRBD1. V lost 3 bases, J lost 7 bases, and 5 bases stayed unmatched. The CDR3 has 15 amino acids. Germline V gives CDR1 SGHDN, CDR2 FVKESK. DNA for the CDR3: TGTGCCAGCAGCCAGAGGACAGGGGGGAGTGAAAAACTGTTTTTT. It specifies CASSQRTGGSEKLFF.